One sample yielded the 3 T cell receptor beta chains listed below, sequenced in a study of blood T cell repertoires in COVID-19. TCRdb's copy holds only in-frame clones and misses some; the assay was immunoSEQ multiplex PCR. The top ten hold less than 2% of the sample, which has around 280,000 clones, around 87% seen once. The sample consisted of PBMCs or T cells enriched from blood (not recorded which). The source of these receptors is a young woman with acute COVID-19.

V and J are TRBV28 and TRBJ1-2, with D maybe TRBD1 (5 bases). CDR1 is MDHEN and CDR2 is SYDVKM in the germline V gene. The CDR3 spans 15 residues. V lost 5 bases to trimming and J lost 8 bases, with 21 bases between them. DNA for the CDR3: TGTGCCAGCAGTGTTACGGGACGGCGGGGAGGAGGCTACACCTTC. Translated: CASSVTGRRGGGYTF.

The chain recombines TRBV24-1 with TRBJ2-3; D possibly corresponds to TRBD1 (6 bases). V lost 0 bases and J lost 4, with 13 bases in between. The CDR3 is 16 residues long. Germline lookup yields CDR1 KGHDR and CDR2 SFDVKD. The CDR3 DNA reads as TGTGCCACCAGTGATTTGCAGGGGCTATTCCCAGATACGCAGTATTTT. Its protein product is CATSDLQGLFPDTQYF.

This clone appeared a few times. The V call is TRBV7-8, the J call TRBJ1-1; 7 bases are shared with TRBD1. CDR3 length equals 15 residues. The germline V gene encodes CDR1 SGHVS and CDR2 FQNEAQ. The V gene end was trimmed by 4 bases and the J gene end by 1 base; junction bases not matched to a gene: 6. CDR3 residues: CASSSRQGKNTEAFF. DNA for the CDR3: TGTGCCAGCAGCTCCCGACAGGGCAAGAACACTGAAGCTTTCTTT.